The entry below gives a single T cell receptor (beta chain) sequence along with its context. V lost 1 base and J lost 6; bases outside the gene matches: 8. The CDR3 covers 16 residues. Germline CDR1 MNHEY, CDR2 SVGAGI. 60 Vbeta and 13 Jbeta primers were used in PCR. The repertoire was sequenced with immunoSEQ multiplex PCR; TCRdb's copy has only in-frame clones and lacks some. The sample contains roughly 110,000 clones, about 84% of which appear only once. This specimen comes from a study of cytomegalovirus exposure and HLA in healthy donors. The sample taken for sequencing was PBMCs. The TCR was taken from a man aged 25-45 years in good health and CMV-seronegative. The chain links TRBV6-5 to TRBJ2-5; 10 bases line up with TRBD1. CDR3 protein: CASSYYGQGGGKTQYF. DNA for the CDR3: TGTGCCAGCAGTTACTATGGACAGGGGGGGGGTAAGACCCAGTACTTC.